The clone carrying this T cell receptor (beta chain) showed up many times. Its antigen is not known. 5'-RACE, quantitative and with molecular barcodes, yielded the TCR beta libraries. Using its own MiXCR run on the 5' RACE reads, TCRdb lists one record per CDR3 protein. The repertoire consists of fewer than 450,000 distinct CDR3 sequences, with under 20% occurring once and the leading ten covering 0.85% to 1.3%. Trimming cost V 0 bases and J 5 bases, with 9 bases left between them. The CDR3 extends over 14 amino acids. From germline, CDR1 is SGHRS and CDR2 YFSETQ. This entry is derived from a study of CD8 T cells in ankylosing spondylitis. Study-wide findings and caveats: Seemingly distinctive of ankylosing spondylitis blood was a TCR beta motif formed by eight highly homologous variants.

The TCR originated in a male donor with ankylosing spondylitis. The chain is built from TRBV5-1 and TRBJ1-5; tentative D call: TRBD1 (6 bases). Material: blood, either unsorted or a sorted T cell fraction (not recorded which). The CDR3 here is CASSLGGGDQPQHF. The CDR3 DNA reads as TGCGCCAGCAGCTTGGGAGGGGGAGATCAGCCCCAGCATTTT.